A selection of T cell receptor beta chains follows, all from one sample in a study of CD8 T cells in ankylosing spondylitis. TCRdb re-called the 5' RACE reads through MiXCR, storing one row per CDR3 protein. This table holds 35,000 or so distinct CDR3 sequences, 16% found once. The sample taken for sequencing was blood. Receptor source: a male donor with ankylosing spondylitis or in good health (not recorded which). Each CDR3 is given with its conserved first and last residue. D genes are given only for firm matches. Clone size appears in some rows only: once, few, many, or a class for an expanded clone.

>TRBD2|few|TRBV6-5|TRBJ2-7
TGTGCCAGCAGTCCGAGCGGGAGTCGACCCTACGAGCAGTACTTC
CASSPSGSRPYEQYF
>-|-|TRBV12-3/TRBV12-4|TRBJ1-5
TGTGCCAGCAGTTTAACAGGCGGGCAGCCCCAGCATTTT
CASSLTGGQPQHF
>-|few|TRBV20-1|TRBJ2-7
TGCAGTGCTAGAGTTGGAGGTATCGGCGAGCAGTACTTC
CSARVGGIGEQYF
>TRBD1|-|TRBV4-1|TRBJ2-7
TGCGCCAGCAGCCAGGCCGGGACAGGGGGCTACGAGCAGTACTTC
CASSQAGTGGYEQYF
>TRBD1|-|TRBV5-1|TRBJ2-2
TGCGCCAGCAGCTGGACCGGGACAGGGACCGGGGAGCTGTTTTTT
CASSWTGTGTGELFF
>-|few|TRBV7-6|TRBJ2-2
TGTGCCAGCAGCTTAGCGACTAGATCCGGGGAGCTGTTTTTT
CASSLATRSGELFF
>-|few|TRBV6-2/TRBV6-3|TRBJ2-7
TGTGCCAGCGCTTCCGAGACCTTGCTAGGATCCGAGCAGTACTTC
CASASETLLGSEQYF
>-|-|TRBV5-1|TRBJ2-1
TGCGCCAGCAGCTTGGCGCTGGACAATGAGCAGTTCTTC
CASSLALDNEQFF
>-|many|TRBV25-1|TRBJ2-1
TGTGCCAGCAGTGAACTACCTTACAATGAGCAGTTCTTC
CASSELPYNEQFF
>-|few|TRBV9|TRBJ2-1
TGTGCCAGCAGCGTAGTTGGTGACTCCTACAATGAGCAGTTCTTC
CASSVVGDSYNEQFF
>-|few|TRBV18|TRBJ2-1
TGTGCCAGCTCCAGGGGTCCTACCTACAATGAGCAGTTCTTC
CASSRGPTYNEQFF
>TRBD1|-|TRBV28|TRBJ1-2
TGTGCCAGCAGTTCCGGGACAGGGGCTCGAAACTATGGCTACACCTTC
CASSSGTGARNYGYTF
>-|-|TRBV28|TRBJ2-3
TGTGCCAGCAGTCCCCCCCTGCCTAGCACAGATACGCAGTATTTT
CASSPPLPSTDTQYF
>-|-|TRBV29-1|TRBJ2-2
TGCACGGGGACGAGAAGCACCGGGGAGCTGTTTTTT
CTGTRSTGELFF
>-|few|TRBV20-1|TRBJ2-6
TGCAGTGCTAGAGATAGACCTGGGGCCAACGTCCTGACTTTC
CSARDRPGANVLTF
>TRBD1|few|TRBV29-1|TRBJ2-5
TGCAGCGTTGAAGGCAGGGGGCGGGAGACCCAGTACTTC
CSVEGRGRETQYF
>-|few|TRBV24-1|TRBJ2-2
TGTGCCACCAGTGATTTCTCTAGCACCGGGGAGCTGTTTTTT
CATSDFSSTGELFF
>-|many|TRBV27|TRBJ1-2
TGTGCCAGCAGCCCTATTTACGCAGGAACCTATGGCTACACCTTC
CASSPIYAGTYGYTF
>-|many|TRBV29-1|TRBJ2-2
TGCAGCGTTGACGGGCACGGTCGGAACACCGGGGAGCTGTTTTTT
CSVDGHGRNTGELFF
>-|few|TRBV30|TRBJ2-2
TGTGCCTGGAGTTTTAGGGACACCGGGGAGCTGTTTTTT
CAWSFRDTGELFF
>-|-|TRBV28|TRBJ1-1
TGTGCCAGCAGTCCCCTTCTGGGGGGAGACACTGAAGCTTTCTTT
CASSPLLGGDTEAFF
>TRBD2|-|TRBV4-3|TRBJ2-3
TGCGCCAGCAGCCAAGACGCCGGGGGGGCAGATACGCAGTATTTT
CASSQDAGGADTQYF
>TRBD2|-|TRBV2|TRBJ2-1
TGTGCCAGCAGCCAGCGGGAGAAATACAATGAGCAGTTCTTC
CASSQREKYNEQFF
>-|-|TRBV4-3|TRBJ1-4
TGCGCCAGCAGCCGGTCGACAGTCTCAACTAATGAAAAACTGTTTTTT
CASSRSTVSTNEKLFF
>-|few|TRBV29-1|TRBJ2-2
TGCAGCGTTGAAGAAAGGCGGGCAGGCGCCGGGGAGCTGTTTTTT
CSVEERRAGAGELFF
>-|few|TRBV2|TRBJ2-2
TGTGCCAGCATGGGCCCAACGAACACCGGGGAGCTGTTTTTT
CASMGPTNTGELFF
>TRBD1|-|TRBV4-3|TRBJ2-3
TGCGCCAGCAGCCCCGGACAGGAGTGGAGCACAGATACGCAGTATTTT
CASSPGQEWSTDTQYF
>-|few|TRBV5-1|TRBJ1-3
TGCGCCAGCAGCTTGGATGGAGCAGGAAACACCATATATTTT
CASSLDGAGNTIYF
>TRBD1|-|TRBV20-1|TRBJ2-4
TGCAGTGCATCCCAGGGGGCGGCCAAAAACATTCAGTACTTC
CSASQGAAKNIQYF
>TRBD1|-|TRBV7-9|TRBJ1-4
TGTGCCAGCAGCCCGGGACAGGGGGATGAAAAACTGTTTTTT
CASSPGQGDEKLFF
>TRBD1|-|TRBV29-1|TRBJ1-1
TGCAGCGTTCGCAGGGGGAATACTGAAGCTTTCTTT
CSVRRGNTEAFF
>TRBD2|-|TRBV2|TRBJ2-7
TGTGCCAGCTCCGGGACTAGTGTGATTGAGCAGTACTTC
CASSGTSVIEQYF
>-|-|TRBV27|TRBJ2-2
TGTGCCAGCAGTTTAGGAGGGGGCCTTACCGGGGAGCTGTTTTTT
CASSLGGGLTGELFF
>TRBD2|-|TRBV27|TRBJ2-3
TGTGCCAGCAGTTTGATAGCGGGACCCACAGATACGCAGTATTTT
CASSLIAGPTDTQYF
>-|-|TRBV28|TRBJ2-2
TGTGCCAGCAGGGATGGGGACGGGGAGCTGTTTTTT
CASRDGDGELFF
>-|few|TRBV29-1|TRBJ2-3
TGCAGCGTTGGTCTCGTGGCAGATACGCAGTATTTT
CSVGLVADTQYF
>-|-|TRBV20-1|TRBJ2-2
TGCAGTGCTAGGGATAGGCGAACCGGGGAGCTGTTTTTT
CSARDRRTGELFF
>TRBD2|-|TRBV2|TRBJ2-3
TGTGCCAGCAGGACTAGCGGGAATTATCCAGATACGCAGTATTTT
CASRTSGNYPDTQYF
>-|many|TRBV25-1|TRBJ1-3
TGTGCCAGCAGCCCCGGTTACACCATATATTTT
CASSPGYTIYF
>-|-|TRBV6-2/TRBV6-3|TRBJ2-7
TGTGCCAGCGGTTCAGGGCCCATTCGTGAGCAGTACTTC
CASGSGPIREQYF
>-|many|TRBV11-2|TRBJ1-6
TGTGCCAGCAGCTTAGATTTGAATTCACCCCTCCACTTT
CASSLDLNSPLHF
>-|few|TRBV29-1|TRBJ2-3
TGCAGCGTTGACACTACAGATACGCAGTATTTT
CSVDTTDTQYF
>-|-|TRBV4-3|TRBJ1-1
TGCGCCAGCAGCCAAGATCAGACCCTCTCCTTT
CASSQDQTLSF
>-|-|TRBV5-5|TRBJ1-4
TGTGCCAGCAGCCCGACAGGAGTTAATGAAAAACTGTTTTTT
CASSPTGVNEKLFF